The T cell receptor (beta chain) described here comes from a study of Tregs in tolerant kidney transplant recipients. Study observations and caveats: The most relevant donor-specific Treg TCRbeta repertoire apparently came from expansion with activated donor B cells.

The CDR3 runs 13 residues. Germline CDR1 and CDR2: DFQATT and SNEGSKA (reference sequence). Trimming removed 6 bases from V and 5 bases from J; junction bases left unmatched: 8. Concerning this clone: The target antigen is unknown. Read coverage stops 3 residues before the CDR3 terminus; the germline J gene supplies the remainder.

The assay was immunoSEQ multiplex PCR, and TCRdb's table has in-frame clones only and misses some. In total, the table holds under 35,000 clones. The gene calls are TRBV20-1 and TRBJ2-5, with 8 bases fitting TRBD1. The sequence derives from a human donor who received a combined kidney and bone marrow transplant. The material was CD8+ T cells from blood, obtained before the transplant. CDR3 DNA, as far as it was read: TGCAGTGCCCCGACAGGGGAGAGGGAGACC. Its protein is CSAPTGERET. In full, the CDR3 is CSAPTGERETQYF.